Below are 12 T cell receptor beta chains sequenced from a single sample in a study of PD-L1 blockade in urothelial cancer. Clones were sequenced by immunoSEQ multiplex PCR, and TCRdb holds only the in-frame ones, with some missing. The data contain 40,000 to 55,000 clones, around 88% of them seen just once; the ten biggest clones take up over 9.5%. Regarding time point: peripheral blood 6 weeks after treatment start. Here the sequenced sample was PBMCs, taken around atezolizumab (anti-PD-L1) treatment. These receptors were obtained from a man aged 55 to 69 with urothelial cancer.

In nucleotides, the CDR3 is TGTGCCAGCAGCCGAGGAGGGATCGCTGAAGCTTTCTTT. This codes for CASSRGGIAEAFF. V and J are TRBV7-9 and TRBJ1-1; D call uncertain. Trimming shortened V by 5 bases and J by 6 bases, and 13 bases separated the two germline ends. The CDR3 is 13 residues long. Germline CDR1 reads SEHNR; CDR2 reads FQNEAQ (reference sequence).

A remark on this clone: The identical CDR3 is also encoded by other nucleotide sequences in the sample. For the CDR3, the DNA is TGTGCCAGCAGTACACAAGTGAACACTGAAGCTTTCTTT. Protein: CASSTQVNTEAFF. The chain couples TRBV6-5 to TRBJ1-1; no definite D call. This CDR3 comprises 13 residues. Per the germline V gene, CDR1 is MNHEY and CDR2 is SVGAGI. V gave up 5 bases and J gave up 0 bases, with 7 bases separating them.

The V call is TRBV5-5, the J call TRBJ2-3, with TRBD1 matching over 7 bases. The CDR3 totals 15 residues. The junction had 5 bases not matched to a gene; V was cut back by 3 bases and J by 1 base. Germline V gene sequence: CDR1 SGHKS, CDR2 YYEKEE (reference sequence). The CDR3 protein is CASSSTGSRTDTQYF. CDR3 DNA sequence: TGTGCCAGCAGCTCGACAGGGTCCCGCACAGATACGCAGTATTTT. The full variable domain, its missing parts supplied by reference TRBV5-5 and TRBJ2-3, is DAGVTQSPTHLIKTRGQQVTLRCSPISGHKSVSWYQQVLGQGPQFIFQYYEKEERGRGNFPDRFSARQFPNYSSELNVNALLLGDSALYLCASSSTGSRTDTQYFGPGTRLTVL.

The J gene is TRBJ2-1, the V gene TRBV6-5; D is perhaps TRBD2 (6 bases). The CDR3 covers 16 residues. Trimming removed 2 bases at V and 2 bases at J, with 13 bases between. Germline V gives CDR1 MNHEY, CDR2 SVGAGI. In nucleotides, the CDR3 is TGTGCCAGCAGTTACGAGTCTAGCGCGACCTACAATGAGCAGTTCTTC. It translates to CASSYESSATYNEQFF.

The rearrangement links TRBV6-4 to TRBJ1-2; D gene uncertain. Germline V lookup: CDR1 MRHNA, CDR2 SNTAGT. With 4 bases removed from V and 2 bases from J, the gap between germline ends came to 11 bases. The CDR3 covers 14 residues. The CDR3 reads CASSARRGNYGYTF. The CDR3 DNA follows: TGTGCCAGCAGTGCCCGCCGAGGGAACTATGGCTACACCTTC.

In DNA form, the CDR3 reads TGTGCCAGCAGCACTTCCGGGACAGGGGGCACAGGGGCCAACGTCCTGACTTTC. This encodes CASSTSGTGGTGANVLTF. The V and J genes are TRBV7-2 and TRBJ2-6; TRBD1 matches at 12 bases. The V gene's germline CDR1 is SGHTA and CDR2 FQGNSA. This CDR3 is built from 18 residues. The ends lost 5 bases at V and 4 bases at J; junction bases unmatched: 9.

The chain links TRBV5-5 to TRBJ2-7; 11 nucleotides agree with TRBD1. Germline CDR1 and CDR2: SGHKS and YYEKEE (reference sequence). CDR3 length: 16 residues. Unmatched junction bases numbered 7, after V lost 1 base and J lost 4 bases. CDR3 protein: CASSLSGTGGIYEQYF. For the CDR3, the DNA is TGTGCCAGCAGCTTGAGTGGGACAGGGGGGATTTACGAGCAGTACTTC.

The chain couples TRBV7-3 to TRBJ2-2; 9 bases agree with TRBD2. The ends lost 5 bases at V and 5 bases at J; junction bases unmatched: 6. This CDR3 comprises 15 residues. Germline V gene lookup returns CDR1 SGHTA and CDR2 FQGTGA. The CDR3 DNA is TGTGCCAGCAGCCCGGGGCTAGCGGGAACCGGGGAGCTGTTTTTT. As protein: CASSPGLAGTGELFF.

The chain has TRBV30 and TRBJ2-7, with 8 bases aligning to TRBD2. The V gene end was trimmed by 0 bases and the J gene end by 7 bases; junction bases not matched to a gene: 8. This CDR3 contains 14 residues. The germline V gene has CDR1 GTSNPN and CDR2 SVGIG (reference sequence). DNA of the CDR3: TGTGCCTGGAGTGTACGGCGGGGGGTGAGAGAGCAGTACTTC. Amino acid sequence: CAWSVRRGVREQYF.

The genes are TRBV6-1 and TRBJ2-3; 15 bases fit TRBD2. Germline-derived CDR1 and CDR2 are MNHNS and SASEGT. CDR3 length equals 19 residues. V trimming: 1 base; J trimming: 3 bases; junction bases outside the gene matches: 8. Here the CDR3 reads CASSEDRGLAGGLTDTQYF. CDR3 bases: TGTGCCAGCAGTGAAGATAGAGGACTAGCGGGGGGGCTGACAGATACGCAGTATTTT.

This clone was found a few times. V and J are TRBV2 and TRBJ1-2; D gene unclear. This CDR3 spans 16 amino acids. Germline V gene data show CDR1 as SNHLY and CDR2 as FYNNEI. Trimming cost V 0 bases and J 3 bases, with 14 bases left between them. CDR3 DNA sequence: TGTGCCAGCAGTGAAGCGTTGGCGGGAGGTTACTATGGCTACACCTTC. It encodes CASSEALAGGYYGYTF.

This chain connects TRBV5-4 to TRBJ2-3; possibly TRBD1 for D (6 bases). In germline, CDR1 is SGHNT, CDR2 YYREEE (reference sequence). This CDR3 has 14 residues. V was clipped by 6 bases and J by 6 bases, with 17 bases between them. The CDR3 nucleotides are TGTGCCAGCACCACCCCACAGGGTTCGGATACGCAGTATTTT. It codes for CASTTPQGSDTQYF.